A selection of T cell receptor beta chains follows, all from one sample in a study of blood T cell repertoires in COVID-19. Produced via immunoSEQ multiplex PCR; TCRdb's table is partial and in-frame only. The sample contains roughly 250,000 clones, over 80% of which appear only once. Sequenced material: PBMCs or T cells enriched from blood (not recorded which). Receptors were obtained from a human donor in a cohort exposed to, infected with or recovered from COVID-19 (not recorded which). The donor label of this sample is uncertain. The CDR3 runs from the conserved cysteine through the conserved F or W. D genes are given only for firm matches. Size tells how often a clone was seen (once, few, many) or the class of an expanded clone, and some rows leave it out.

D	J	size	length	V	DNA	CDR3
NA	TRBJ2-2	once	13	TRBV3-1/TRBV3-2	TGTGCCAGCAGCCCCAGGGACACCGGGGAGCTGTTTTTT	CASSPRDTGELFF
NA	TRBJ1-5	NA	14	TRBV5-8	TGTGCCAGCAGCTTGGTTGGGGCAGGGCAGCCCCAGCATTTT	CASSLVGAGQPQHF
TRBD1	TRBJ2-3	NA	15	TRBV15	TGTGCCACCAGCAGATACAGGGGGGCCCCAGATACGCAGTATTTT	CATSRYRGAPDTQYF
TRBD2	TRBJ2-3	NA	16	TRBV5-1	TGCGCCAGCAGCTCTCGGACTAGCGGTTACACAGATACGCAGTATTTT	CASSSRTSGYTDTQYF
NA	TRBJ2-7	NA	16	TRBV6-5	TGTGCCAGCAGGTACAACCCGACAGACCCCTCCTACGAGCAGTACTTC	CASRYNPTDPSYEQYF
NA	TRBJ1-3	NA	13	TRBV7-9	TGTGCCAGCAGGGGGGGGCCGGTAGAGGCCATATATTTT	CASRGGPVEAIYF
NA	TRBJ2-1	many	20	TRBV21-1	TGTGCCAGCAGCAAAGGGTGGGGACAGGGGGAATCCCGGTGGGACAATGAGCAGTTCTTC	CASSKGWGQGESRWDNEQFF
TRBD1	TRBJ2-2	NA	14	TRBV30	TGTGCCCTAGACAGGGGGTCGAACACCGGGGAGCTGTTTTTT	CALDRGSNTGELFF
TRBD2	TRBJ2-2	NA	16	TRBV6-5	TGTGCCAGCAGTTACGGGCGGGGGGGCGGCACCGGGGAGCTGTTTTTT	CASSYGRGGGTGELFF
TRBD1	TRBJ2-2	few	16	TRBV27	TGTGCCACCACTCACCGGGACAGGGTTCTCGGCGGGGAGCTGTTTTTT	CATTHRDRVLGGELFF
NA	TRBJ1-6	NA	14	TRBV3-1/TRBV3-2	TGTGCCAGCAGCCAAGTCGCGGTTGACTCACCCCTCCACTTT	CASSQVAVDSPLHF
TRBD1	TRBJ1-6	NA	14	TRBV2	TGTGCCAGCACCTTCGACAGGGGCAATTCACCCCTCCACTTT	CASTFDRGNSPLHF
NA	TRBJ1-2	few	17	TRBV11-2	TGTGCCAGCAGCTTAGCAGGGAGGGCGGATGCGAACTATGGCTACACCTTC	CASSLAGRADANYGYTF
NA	TRBJ1-2	NA	15	TRBV3-1/TRBV3-2	TGTGCCAGCAGCCAAGGGACAGCCGAGCCTTATGGCTACACCTTC	CASSQGTAEPYGYTF
NA	TRBJ1-4	NA	17	TRBV4-1	TGCGCCAGCAGCCTCCCGCGAGGGGGGGAGACGGGAGAAAAACTGTTTTTT	CASSLPRGGETGEKLFF
TRBD2	TRBJ2-3	NA	16	TRBV5-4	TGTGCCAGCAGCTTACGGACTAGCGGGACCACAGATACGCAGTATTTT	CASSLRTSGTTDTQYF
TRBD2	TRBJ2-1	NA	13	TRBV29-1	TGCAGCGCGATGCGACTAGCTTCGAATGAGCAGTTCTTC	CSAMRLASNEQFF
NA	TRBJ1-2	NA	14	TRBV21-1	TGTGCCAGCAGCAAAAAAGGGGACAGCTATGGCTACACCTTC	CASSKKGDSYGYTF
NA	TRBJ1-5	NA	14	TRBV11-2	TGTGCCAGCAGCTTAGCTCGGCGGGGCGGGCCCCAGCATTTT	CASSLARRGGPQHF
TRBD1	TRBJ1-4	NA	15	TRBV5-6	TGTGCCAGCAGTCAGCCTACCGGGACAGGGGAAAAACTGTTTTTT	CASSQPTGTGEKLFF
TRBD1	TRBJ1-1	NA	17	TRBV19	TGTGCCAGTAGTATCGGACAGGGGGCCATCTTGAACACTGAAGCTTTCTTT	CASSIGQGAILNTEAFF
NA	TRBJ1-1	NA	14	TRBV5-6	TGTGCCAGCAGCCCTTACAGGTTGAACACTGAAGCTTTCTTT	CASSPYRLNTEAFF
TRBD1	TRBJ1-1	few	14	TRBV18	TGTGCCAGCTCACCCGAGGACAGGGGCACTGAAGCTTTCTTT	CASSPEDRGTEAFF
TRBD1	TRBJ1-1	NA	15	TRBV10-1	TGCGCCAGCAGCCACAGGGGGTCTAACCGCCCTGAAGCTTTCTTT	CASSHRGSNRPEAFF
NA	TRBJ2-2	NA	14	TRBV7-3	TGTGCCAGCAGCTTCTCAGGAGGTTCCGGGGAGCTGTTTTTT	CASSFSGGSGELFF
NA	TRBJ2-5	NA	17	TRBV6-1	TGTGCCAGCAGTGAACCTGCTTTCAGTAGGGGTCAAGAGACCCAGTACTTC	CASSEPAFSRGQETQYF
NA	TRBJ2-7	once	11	TRBV29-1	TGCAGCGTTGATTCGGGGTACGAGCAGTACTTC	CSVDSGYEQYF
TRBD2	TRBJ2-1	once	17	TRBV7-3	TGTGCCAGCAGCTTAAGGGCTAGCGGGGGAAAATACAATGAGCAGTTCTTC	CASSLRASGGKYNEQFF
NA	TRBJ2-1	NA	11	TRBV7-2	TGTGCCAGCAGCTTAGCCGAGAAGCAGTTCTTC	CASSLAEKQFF
TRBD2	TRBJ2-3	NA	20	TRBV3-1/TRBV3-2	TGTGCCAGCAGCCGCCGTGCCAGCGGGGAGTTTACAGGCCCCACAGATACGCAGTATTTT	CASSRRASGEFTGPTDTQYF
NA	TRBJ2-3	once	18	TRBV4-1	TGCGCCAGCAGCCAAGCCGGGGTAGGGACTTTCCCCACAGATACGCAGTATTTT	CASSQAGVGTFPTDTQYF
TRBD2	TRBJ2-7	NA	15	TRBV30	TGTGCCTGGAGCCCGGGAGCGAGCGGGGGATACGAGCAGTACTTC	CAWSPGASGGYEQYF
TRBD1	TRBJ2-3	NA	14	TRBV13	TGTGCCAGCAGTTACACAGGGGGCGACGATACGCAGTATTTT	CASSYTGGDDTQYF
TRBD2	TRBJ2-7	NA	18	TRBV27	TGTGCCAGCAGTTTATTCCCCCCGACTAGCGGGGCTTTCTACGAGCAGTACTTC	CASSLFPPTSGAFYEQYF
NA	TRBJ2-7	NA	15	TRBV4-1	TGCGCCAGCAGCCAAGGTCGGGGGGCGATGAACGAGCAGTACTTC	CASSQGRGAMNEQYF
TRBD1	TRBJ1-2	NA	14	TRBV3-1/TRBV3-2	TGTGCCAGCAGCCAAGACGACAGGGGCTATGGCTACACCTTC	CASSQDDRGYGYTF
NA	TRBJ1-5	NA	15	TRBV9	TGTGCCAGCAGCGAGGGGTATATGGGCAATCAGCCCCAGCATTTT	CASSEGYMGNQPQHF
NA	TRBJ1-1	NA	13	TRBV6-1	TGTGCCAGCAGTGAGCGAGAAAACACTGAAGCTTTCTTT	CASSERENTEAFF
NA	TRBJ2-3	NA	15	TRBV9	TGTGCCAGCAGCGTAGGAGGGGGGGCAACAGATACGCAGTATTTT	CASSVGGGATDTQYF
NA	TRBJ1-2	NA	14	TRBV7-8	TGTGCCAGCAGCTTAGTTGAGGGGGTTTATGGCTACACCTTC	CASSLVEGVYGYTF
TRBD2	TRBJ2-1	NA	16	TRBV15	TGTGCCACCAGCAGAGATCGGAGCGGGGGGGCTCACGAGCAGTTCTTC	CATSRDRSGGAHEQFF
NA	TRBJ2-7	NA	13	TRBV7-8	TGTGCCAGCAGCTTAGAGGAGGGCTACGAGCAGTACTTC	CASSLEEGYEQYF
TRBD1	TRBJ2-7	NA	15	TRBV15	TGTGCCACCAGCAGAGCCGGGACAGGGGATAACGAGCAGTACTTC	CATSRAGTGDNEQYF
TRBD1	TRBJ1-2	NA	15	TRBV7-9	TGTGCCAGCAGCTCAGGACAGGGAACTAACTATGGCTACACCTTC	CASSSGQGTNYGYTF
NA	TRBJ2-5	NA	14	TRBV7-3	TGTGCCAGCAGCTTAACGGGCGGGCAAGAGACCCAGTACTTC	CASSLTGGQETQYF